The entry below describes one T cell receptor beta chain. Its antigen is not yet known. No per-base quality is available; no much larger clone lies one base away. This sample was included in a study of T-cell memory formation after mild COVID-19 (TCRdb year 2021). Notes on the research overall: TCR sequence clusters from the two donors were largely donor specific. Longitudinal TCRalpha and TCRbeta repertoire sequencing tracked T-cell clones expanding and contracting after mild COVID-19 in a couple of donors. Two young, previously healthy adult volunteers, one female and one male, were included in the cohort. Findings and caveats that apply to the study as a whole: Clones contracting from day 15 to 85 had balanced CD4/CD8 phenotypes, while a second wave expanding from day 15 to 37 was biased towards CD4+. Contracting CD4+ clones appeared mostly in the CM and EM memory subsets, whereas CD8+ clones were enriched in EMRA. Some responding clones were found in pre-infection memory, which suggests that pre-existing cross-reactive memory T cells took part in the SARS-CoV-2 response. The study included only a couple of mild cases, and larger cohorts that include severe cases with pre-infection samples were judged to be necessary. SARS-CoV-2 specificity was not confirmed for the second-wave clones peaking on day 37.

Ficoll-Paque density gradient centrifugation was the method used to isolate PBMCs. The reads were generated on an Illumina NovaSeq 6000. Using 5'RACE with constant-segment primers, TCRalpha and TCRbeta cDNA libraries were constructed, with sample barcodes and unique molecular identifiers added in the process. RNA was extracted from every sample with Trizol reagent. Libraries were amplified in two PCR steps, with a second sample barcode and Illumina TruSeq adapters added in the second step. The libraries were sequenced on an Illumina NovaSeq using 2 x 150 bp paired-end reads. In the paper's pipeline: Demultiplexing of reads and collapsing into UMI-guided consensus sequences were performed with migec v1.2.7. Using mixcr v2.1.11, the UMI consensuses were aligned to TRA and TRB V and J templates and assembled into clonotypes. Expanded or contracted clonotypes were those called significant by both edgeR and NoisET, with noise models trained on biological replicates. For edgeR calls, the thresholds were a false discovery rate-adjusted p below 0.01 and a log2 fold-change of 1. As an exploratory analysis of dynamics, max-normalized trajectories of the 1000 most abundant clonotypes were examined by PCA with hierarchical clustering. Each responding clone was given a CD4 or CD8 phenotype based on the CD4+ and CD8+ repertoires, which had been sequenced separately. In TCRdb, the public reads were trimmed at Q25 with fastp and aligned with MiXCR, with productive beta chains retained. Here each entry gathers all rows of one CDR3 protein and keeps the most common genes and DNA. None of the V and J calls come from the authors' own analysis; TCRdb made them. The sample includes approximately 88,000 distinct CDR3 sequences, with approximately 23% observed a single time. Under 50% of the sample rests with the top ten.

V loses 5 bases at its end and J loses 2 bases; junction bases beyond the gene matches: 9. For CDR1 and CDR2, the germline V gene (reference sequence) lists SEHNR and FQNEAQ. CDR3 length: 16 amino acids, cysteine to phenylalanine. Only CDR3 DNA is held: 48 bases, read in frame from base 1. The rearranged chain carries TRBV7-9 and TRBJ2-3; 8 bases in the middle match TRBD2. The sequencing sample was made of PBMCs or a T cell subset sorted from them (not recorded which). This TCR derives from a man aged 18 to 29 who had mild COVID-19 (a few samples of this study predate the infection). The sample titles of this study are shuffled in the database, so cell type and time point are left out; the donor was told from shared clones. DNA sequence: TGTGCCAGCAGCCCGCCTACTAGCGGACCCACAGATACGCAGTATTTT. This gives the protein CASSPPTSGPTDTQYF.